These 19 T cell receptor beta chains came from one sample sequenced in a study of T cell responses to AZD1222 COVID-19 vaccine. Measured with immunoSEQ multiplex PCR; TCRdb has only the in-frame clones, and not every one. The repertoire consists of around 130,000 clones, with 70% to 90% occurring once and the leading ten covering 4.5% to 7%. The source was peripheral blood, collected 28 days after the second AZD1222 dose. The receptors here all came from an adult who received the AZD1222 COVID-19 vaccine.

The sample holds one count of this clone. The chain carries TRBV5-4 and TRBJ1-2; no clear D gene. Trimming shortened V by 0 bases and J by 2 bases, and 11 bases separated the two germline ends. CDR3 size: 15 residues. CDR1 SGHNT and CDR2 YYREEE come from the germline V gene (reference sequence). The DNA for the CDR3 is TGTGCCAGCAGCTTGGCCCTCAGATTCAACTATGGCTACACCTTC. Its translation: CASSLALRFNYGYTF.

The chain uses TRBV4-1 and TRBJ1-3; 8 bases are a match to TRBD1. The junction had 7 bases not matched to a gene; V was cut back by 3 bases and J by 0 bases. This CDR3 contains 17 residues. The V gene's germline CDR1 is MGHRA and CDR2 YSYEKL. CDR3 loop: CASSQPRTGNSGNTIYF. In DNA, the CDR3 is TGCGCCAGCAGCCAGCCCCGGACAGGGAACTCTGGAAACACCATATATTTT.

The J gene is TRBJ1-1, the V gene TRBV11-1, with TRBD1 as a possible D gene (5 bases). Germline V gives CDR1 SGHAT, CDR2 FQDESV (reference sequence). The CDR3 covers 15 residues. V shed 3 bases and J shed 0 bases, with 11 bases lying between them. CDR3 sequence (DNA): TGTGCCAGCAGCTTTTGGGGCGGGGTGAACACTGAAGCTTTCTTT. This translates into CASSFWGGVNTEAFF.

This chain links TRBV27 with TRBJ2-7, with TRBD2 matching 9 bases. This CDR3 is 16 amino acids long. With 6 bases clipped from V and 4 bases from J, the junction kept 13 bases outside the gene matches. Germline CDR1 MNHEY, CDR2 SMNVEV (reference sequence). The CDR3 here is CASRLTSGEPMYEQYF. The CDR3 nucleotides are TGTGCCAGCAGGCTGACTAGCGGAGAACCCATGTACGAGCAGTACTTC.

This chain connects TRBV27 to TRBJ2-1, with a tentative D call TRBD2 (6 bases). V lost 3 bases and J 9 bases, leaving 15 bases between the germline ends. The CDR3 contains 14 residues. CDR1 MNHEY and CDR2 SMNVEV come from the germline V gene (reference sequence). This CDR3 is CASSFWARRGEQFF. As DNA, the CDR3 is TGTGCCAGCAGTTTTTGGGCACGGCGGGGTGAGCAGTTCTTC.

The chain combines TRBV28 with TRBJ2-7, with 7 nucleotides matching TRBD1. V dropped 2 bases and J dropped 7; count of bases not matched to a gene: 14. CDR3 size: 16 residues. Germline V CDR1 and CDR2: MDHEN, SYDVKM. The CDR3: CASSLSSVPGGKEQYF. CDR3 sequence (DNA): TGTGCCAGCAGTTTAAGTTCGGTTCCAGGGGGAAAAGAGCAGTACTTC.

The rearrangement links TRBV15 to TRBJ1-2; TRBD1 matches at 9 bases. Germline V gives CDR1 LNHNV, CDR2 YYDKDF (reference sequence). The CDR3 loop spans 13 amino acids. V trimming: 5 bases; J trimming: 7 bases; junction bases outside the gene matches: 5. The CDR3 DNA reads TGTGCCACCAGCCCGGACAGGGGTGGTGGCTACACCTTC. Protein: CATSPDRGGGYTF.

This rearrangement joins TRBV4-1 to TRBJ1-4, with 9 bases that match TRBD1. Germline V CDR1 and CDR2: MGHRA, YSYEKL. The CDR3 is 15 residues long. V lost 1 base, J lost 6 bases, and 3 bases stayed unmatched. CDR3 in amino acids: CASSQGDRDDEKLFF. The CDR3 DNA follows: TGCGCCAGCAGCCAAGGGGACAGGGATGATGAAAAACTGTTTTTT.

The chain joins TRBV28 to TRBJ2-3, with TRBD2 as a possible D gene (6 bases). This CDR3 comprises 13 residues. V was clipped by 8 bases and J by 7 bases, with 16 bases between them. Germline V lookup: CDR1 MDHEN, CDR2 SYDVKM. DNA for the CDR3: TGTGCCAGCCTGGAGGGCCGTGGAAATACGCAGTATTTT. Its protein product is CASLEGRGNTQYF. The variable domain in full, with the rest retrieved from reference TRBV28 and TRBJ2-3, is DVKVTQSSRYLVKRTGEKVFLECVQDMDHENMFWYRQDPGLGLRLIYFSYDVKMKEKGDIPEGYSVSREKKERFSLILESASTNQTSMYLCASLEGRGNTQYFGPGTRLTVL.

The J gene is TRBJ2-2, the V gene TRBV6-7; no reliable D call. TRBV6-7 is placed among ORFs of uncertain function. The length of the CDR3 is 14 residues. The V end was cut by 6 bases, the J end by 1 base, with 9 bases between. The CDR3 here is CASRAERNTGELFF. DNA for the CDR3: TGTGCCAGCAGGGCAGAAAGGAACACCGGGGAGCTGTTTTTT.

The chain combines TRBV10-1 with TRBJ2-7; the D gene is possibly TRBD2 (5 bases). Trimming took off 3 bases at V and 6 bases at J, with 15 bases between the two ends. The germline CDR1 and CDR2 sequences are WNHNN and SYGVQD (reference sequence). The CDR3 is 14 amino acids. The CDR3 DNA reads TGCGCCAGCAGTGAAGGGAGTGGGTTCCGCGAGCAGTACTTC. This sequence encodes CASSEGSGFREQYF.

The CDR3: CASSLRPDTQYF. CDR3 DNA sequence: TGTGCCAGCAGCTTACGTCCAGATACGCAGTATTTT. V is TRBV5-8 and J is TRBJ2-3, with unresolved D. The CDR3 extends over 12 amino acids. Between the trimmed V and J ends, which lost 2 bases and 4 bases, there was a span of 5 bases. Germline CDR1 and CDR2: SGHTS and YDEGEE.

The chain combines TRBV7-9 with TRBJ2-2; 10 bases map to TRBD2. Germline trimming cut 4 bases from V and 5 bases from J; bases unmatched to any gene: 4. CDR1 is SEHNR, CDR2 FQNEAQ, per germline (reference sequence). CDR3 size: 15 residues. The CDR3 DNA reads TGTGCCAGCAGCTCTAGCGGGAGACGTACCGGGGAGCTGTTTTTT. Encoded protein: CASSSSGRRTGELFF.

This clone has only a few counts. DNA for the CDR3: TGTGCCAGTAAAGGCGGGAGACCCTCCTACAATGAGCAGTTCTTC. The encoded protein is CASKGGRPSYNEQFF. The V and J genes are TRBV6-4 and TRBJ2-1; 7 bases match TRBD2. Germline V gene data show CDR1 as MRHNA and CDR2 as SNTAGT. V was clipped by 9 bases and J by 0 bases; unmatched bases: 8. The CDR3 covers 15 residues.

The chain carries TRBV15 and TRBJ1-5; weak D call: TRBD1 (5 bases). The germline CDR1 and CDR2 sequences are LNHNV and YYDKDF (reference sequence). V was cut by 1 base and J by 9 bases, with 13 bases left in between. The CDR3 is made up of 14 amino acids. The CDR3 coding sequence is TGTGCCACCAGCAGAGGCGGGGGGTCCCCGCCCCAGCATTTT. It is translated as CATSRGGGSPPQHF.

CDR3: CATSRVTVPPGNTIYF. The CDR3 region has the DNA TGTGCCACCAGCAGGGTGACCGTCCCCCCTGGAAACACCATATATTTT. The chain recombines TRBV15 with TRBJ1-3; D is unclear. CDR1 LNHNV and CDR2 YYDKDF come from the germline V gene (reference sequence). The V gene lost 3 bases and the J gene lost 2 bases, with 14 bases spanning the gap. The CDR3 has 16 residues.

The V and J genes are TRBV5-1 and TRBJ2-7; 10 nucleotides agree with TRBD2. The J segment lost 3 bases and the V segment lost 4 bases, leaving 7 bases of the junction unmatched. CDR1 is SGHRS, CDR2 YFSETQ, per germline. CDR3 length: 15 residues. CDR3 sequence reads: CASSILAGSYYEQYF. CDR3 nucleotide sequence: TGCGCCAGCAGCATACTAGCGGGGTCTTACTACGAGCAGTACTTC.

The chain couples TRBV28 to TRBJ1-2; D unclear. The germline V gene has CDR1 MDHEN and CDR2 SYDVKM. V was cut by 8 bases and J by 5 bases, with 6 bases left in between. The CDR3 loop spans 10 amino acids. CDR3 in amino acids: CASGSYGYTF. As DNA, the CDR3 is TGTGCCAGCGGCTCGTATGGCTACACCTTC.

The rearrangement links TRBV18 to TRBJ1-2, with a possible D match to TRBD1 (5 bases). CDR3 length: 13 residues. In germline, CDR1 is KGHSH, CDR2 LQKENI. V was shortened by 0 bases and J by 3 bases, with 5 bases between the two germline ends. The CDR3 DNA reads TGTGCCAGCTCACCACCAGGGGACTATGGCTACACCTTC. Amino acid sequence: CASSPPGDYGYTF.